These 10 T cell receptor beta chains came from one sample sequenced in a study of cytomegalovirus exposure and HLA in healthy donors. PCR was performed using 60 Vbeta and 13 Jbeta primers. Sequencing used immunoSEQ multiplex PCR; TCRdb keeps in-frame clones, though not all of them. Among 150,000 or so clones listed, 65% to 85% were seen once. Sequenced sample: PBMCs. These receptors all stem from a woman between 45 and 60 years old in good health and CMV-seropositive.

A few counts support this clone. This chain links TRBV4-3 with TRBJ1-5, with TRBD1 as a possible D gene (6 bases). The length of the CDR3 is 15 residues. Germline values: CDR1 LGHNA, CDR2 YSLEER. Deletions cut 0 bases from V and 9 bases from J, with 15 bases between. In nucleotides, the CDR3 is TGCGCCAGCAGCCAAGATAGGCAGGGGTCATGGCCCCAGCATTTT. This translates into CASSQDRQGSWPQHF.

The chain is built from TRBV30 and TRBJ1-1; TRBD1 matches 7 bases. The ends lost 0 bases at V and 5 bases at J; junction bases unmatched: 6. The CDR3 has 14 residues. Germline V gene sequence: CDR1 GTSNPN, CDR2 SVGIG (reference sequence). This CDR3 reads CAWSVSTGETEAFF. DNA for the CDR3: TGTGCCTGGAGTGTAAGTACAGGGGAGACTGAAGCTTTCTTT.

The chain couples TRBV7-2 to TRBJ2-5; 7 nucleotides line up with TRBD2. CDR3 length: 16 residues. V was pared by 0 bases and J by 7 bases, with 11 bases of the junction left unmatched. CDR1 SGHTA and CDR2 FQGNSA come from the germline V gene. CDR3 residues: CASSLALGPGGGTQYF. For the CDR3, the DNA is TGTGCCAGCAGCTTAGCTCTGGGGCCGGGCGGGGGGACCCAGTACTTC.

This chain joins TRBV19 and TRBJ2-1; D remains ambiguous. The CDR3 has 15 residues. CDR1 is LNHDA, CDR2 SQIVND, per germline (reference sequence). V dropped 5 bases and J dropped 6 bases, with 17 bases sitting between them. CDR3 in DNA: TGTGCCAGTAGTCCTCTTGACACGAGCTCCAATGAGCAGTTCTTC. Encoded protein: CASSPLDTSSNEQFF.

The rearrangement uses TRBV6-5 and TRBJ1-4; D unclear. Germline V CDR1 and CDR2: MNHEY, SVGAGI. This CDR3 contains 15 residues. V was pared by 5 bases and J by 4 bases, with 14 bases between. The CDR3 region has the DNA TGTGCCAGCAGTCCCGGTGGCAGGATTAATGAAAAACTGTTTTTT. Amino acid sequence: CASSPGGRINEKLFF.

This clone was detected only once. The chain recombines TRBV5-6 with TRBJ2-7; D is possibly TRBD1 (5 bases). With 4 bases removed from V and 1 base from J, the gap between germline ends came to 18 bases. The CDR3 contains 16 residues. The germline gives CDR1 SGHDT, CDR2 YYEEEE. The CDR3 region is CASSPGPARASYEQYF. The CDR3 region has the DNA TGTGCCAGCAGCCCGGGCCCCGCCAGGGCATCCTACGAGCAGTACTTC.

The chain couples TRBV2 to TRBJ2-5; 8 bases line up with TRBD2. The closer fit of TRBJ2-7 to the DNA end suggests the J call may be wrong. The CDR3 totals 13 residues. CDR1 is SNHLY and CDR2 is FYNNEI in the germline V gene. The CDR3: CASRLAVYYEQYF. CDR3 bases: TGTGCCAGCAGACTAGCGGTTTATTACGAGCAGTACTTC.

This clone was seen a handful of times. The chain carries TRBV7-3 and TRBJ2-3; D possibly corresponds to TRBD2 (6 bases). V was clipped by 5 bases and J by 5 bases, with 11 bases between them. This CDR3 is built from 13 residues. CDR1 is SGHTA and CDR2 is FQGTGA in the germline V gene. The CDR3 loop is CASSVRAGDTQYF. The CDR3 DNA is TGTGCCAGCAGCGTCAGAGCGGGAGATACGCAGTATTTT.

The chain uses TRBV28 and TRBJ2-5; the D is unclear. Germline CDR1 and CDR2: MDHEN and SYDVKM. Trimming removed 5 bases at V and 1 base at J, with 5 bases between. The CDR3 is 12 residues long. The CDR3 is CASSLPQETQYF. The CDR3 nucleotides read TGTGCCAGCAGTCTCCCCCAAGAGACCCAGTACTTC.

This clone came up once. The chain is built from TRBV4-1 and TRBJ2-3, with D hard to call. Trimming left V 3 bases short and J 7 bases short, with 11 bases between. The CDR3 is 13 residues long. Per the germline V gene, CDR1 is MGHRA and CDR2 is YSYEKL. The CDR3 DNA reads TGCGCCAGCAGCCATGAGTTCCTGTATACGCAGTATTTT. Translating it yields CASSHEFLYTQYF.